This TCR beta chain emerged from a study of blood T cell repertoires in COVID-19. Across the study: Specimens from acute and convalescent COVID-19 originated in the United States, Italy and Spain. T cells, B-cell-depleted T cells, or PBMCs provided the cDNA or gDNA that served as material.

Original analysis: Nucleated cell number was recorded as an estimate derived from reference gene primer amplification. Assay used: immunoSEQ multiplex PCR; TCRdb lists only in-frame clones, some missing. D and trimming come from the DNA, and the V and J calls and clone size come from that table. The sample lists about 150,000 clones; roughly 82% were seen once. Trimming took off 4 bases at V and 3 bases at J, with 10 bases between the two ends. The CDR3 covers 14 residues. In germline, CDR1 is SGHTA, CDR2 FQGNSA. What was sequenced was peripheral blood. The clonotype was recovered from a woman between 45 and 60 years old with acute or convalescent COVID-19. V gene TRBV7-2 combines with J gene TRBJ2-1, with D perhaps TRBD1 (5 bases). CDR3 sequence (DNA): TGTGCCAGCAGCTCCACCAGGGACTACAATGAGCAGTTCTTC. Residues: CASSSTRDYNEQFF.